The 20 T cell receptor beta chains below all came from one sample that was sequenced in a study of T cell responses to AZD1222 COVID-19 vaccine. The assay was immunoSEQ multiplex PCR, and TCRdb's table has in-frame clones only and misses some. The table has around 140,000 clones, more than 90% seen once. The material was peripheral blood, obtained on day 0 of AZD1222 vaccination. These receptors were collected from an adult in good health.

The V call is TRBV10-3, the J call TRBJ1-4, with unresolved D. The CDR3 covers 13 residues. Trimming cost V 2 bases and J 15 bases, with 16 bases left between them. Looked up from germline, CDR1 is ENHRY and CDR2 is SYGVKD. Here the CDR3 reads CAISERIGERVFF. The CDR3, as DNA: TGTGCCATCAGTGAGCGGATCGGGGAAAGGGTGTTTTTT.

The CDR3 DNA sequence: TGTGCCAGTAGCAGACAGGGAAGTGGTAATTCACCCCTCCACTTT. It yields the protein CASSRQGSGNSPLHF. V usage is TRBV19 and J usage is TRBJ1-6, with 7 bases lining up with TRBD1. CDR1 LNHDA and CDR2 SQIVND come from the germline V gene (reference sequence). The CDR3 totals 15 residues. V lost 6 bases and J lost 6; bases outside the gene matches: 8. The full variable domain, its missing parts supplied by reference TRBV19 and TRBJ1-6, is DGGITQSPKYLFRKEGQNVTLSCEQNLNHDAMYWYRQDPGQGLRLIYYSQIVNDFQKGDIAEGYSVSREKKESFPLTVTSAQKNPTAFYLCASSRQGSGNSPLHFGNGTRLTVT.

The genes are TRBV5-4 and TRBJ1-6; D is ambiguous. The CDR3 sequence is 13 residues long. The ends were cut back, 6 bases at V and 3 bases at J, with 7 bases in the middle. Germline V gene lookup returns CDR1 SGHNT and CDR2 YYREEE (reference sequence). Written as DNA, the CDR3 is TGTGCCAGCAATCAGGACTATAATTCACCCCTCCACTTT. Residues: CASNQDYNSPLHF.

This clone has just one count. The chain employs TRBV19 and TRBJ2-5; TRBD2 matches at 8 bases. V gave up 2 bases and J gave up 4 bases; unmatched junction bases: 3. The CDR3 spans 14 residues. Germline values: CDR1 LNHDA, CDR2 SQIVND (reference sequence). DNA for the CDR3: TGTGCCAGTAGTATAAGTGGACTAGCAGAGACCCAGTACTTC. Protein: CASSISGLAETQYF.

The chain links TRBV29-1 to TRBJ1-1; D possibly corresponds to TRBD1 (5 bases). CDR1 is SQVTM, CDR2 ANQGSEA, per germline. The CDR3 length is 13 residues. The germline V and J ends were trimmed by 6 bases and 3 bases, with 14 bases remaining between them. The chain's CDR3 is CSVCGGRYTEAFF. In nucleotides, the CDR3 is TGCAGCGTCTGCGGGGGTCGTTACACTGAAGCTTTCTTT.

This rearrangement joins TRBV5-6 to TRBJ2-1, with 10 positions matching TRBD1. V was pared by 4 bases and J by 7 bases, with 2 bases of the junction left unmatched. Germline CDR1 SGHDT, CDR2 YYEEEE. This CDR3 spans 13 amino acids. The DNA for the CDR3 is TGTGCCAGCAGCAGACAGGGGGCGAATGAGCAGTTCTTC. It specifies CASSRQGANEQFF.

This chain connects TRBV15 to TRBJ1-5; D uncertain. From germline, CDR1 is LNHNV and CDR2 YYDKDF (reference sequence). V lost 5 bases to trimming and J lost 8 bases, with 10 bases between them. The CDR3 has 12 residues. In DNA form, the CDR3 reads TGTGCCACCAGCCCCTTCGGAGAGCCCCAGCATTTT. This sequence encodes CATSPFGEPQHF. Full variable domain (remainder filled in from reference TRBV15 and TRBJ1-5): DAMVIQNPRYQVTQFGKPVTLSCSQTLNHNVMYWYQQKSSQAPKLLFHYYDKDFNNEADTPDNFQSRRPNTSFCFLDIRSPGLGDTAMYLCATSPFGEPQHFGDGTRLSIL.

V gene TRBV2 combines with J gene TRBJ2-1; 13 positions match TRBD2. V lost 10 bases and J lost 9; bases outside the gene matches: 6. Germline-derived CDR1 and CDR2 are SNHLY and FYNNEI. The CDR3 contains 13 residues. CDR3 DNA sequence: TGTGCCAACGGGACTAGCGGGATTGTTGAGCAGTTCTTC. This sequence encodes CANGTSGIVEQFF.

The chain joins TRBV2 to TRBJ1-6; 7 nucleotides match TRBD1. V gave up 4 bases and J gave up 5 bases; unmatched junction bases: 2. This CDR3 has 14 residues. Germline CDR1 is SNHLY and CDR2 is FYNNEI. As DNA, the CDR3 is TGTGCCAGCAGTGGACAGGGCAATAATTCACCCCTCCACTTT. Translated, it gives CASSGQGNNSPLHF.

V and J are TRBV7-8 and TRBJ1-1; D gene unclear. V lost 5 bases and J lost 5, with 15 bases in between. CDR3 length equals 14 residues. CDR1 is SGHVS, CDR2 FQNEAQ, per germline. CDR3 loop: CASSPSRGRTEAFF. The CDR3 bases are TGTGCCAGCAGCCCTAGTCGGGGAAGAACTGAAGCTTTCTTT.

V gene TRBV5-5 combines with J gene TRBJ2-7; D is undetermined. The CDR3 is 14 residues long. Germline CDR1 SGHKS, CDR2 YYEKEE (reference sequence). Trimming removed 1 base at V and 5 bases at J, with 13 bases between. The CDR3 here is CASSLRAFHHEQYF. For the CDR3, the DNA is TGTGCCAGCAGCTTGCGAGCCTTCCACCACGAGCAGTACTTC.

J is TRBJ1-1 and V is TRBV21-1; TRBD1, the D gene given by the table, was not confirmed from the DNA. TRBV21-1 is a documented pseudogene. This CDR3 has 13 residues. CDR3 sequence (DNA): TGTGCCAGCAGCAAAGGGGGTAGCAGGGGAGCTTTCTTT. Amino acids: CASSKGGSRGAFF.

The chain carries TRBV7-3 and TRBJ2-3; 14 bases fit TRBD2. The CDR3 covers 16 residues. Trimming at V came to 5 bases and at J to 5 bases, leaving 6 bases not matched to a gene. CDR1 and CDR2 (germline): SGHTA, FQGTGA. CDR3 loop: CASSLGLAGGGDTQYF. CDR3 coding DNA: TGTGCCAGCAGCCTCGGACTAGCGGGAGGAGGAGATACGCAGTATTTT. Full variable domain (outside the CDR3, taken from reference TRBV7-3 and TRBJ2-3): GAGVSQTPSNKVTEKGKYVELRCDPISGHTALYWYRQSLGQGPEFLIYFQGTGAADDSGLPNDRFFAVRPEGSVSTLKIQRTERGDSAVYLCASSLGLAGGGDTQYFGPGTRLTVL.

The chain has TRBV11-2 and TRBJ1-3; D might be TRBD1 (6 bases). Trimming took off 6 bases at V and 7 bases at J, with 16 bases between the two ends. The CDR3 totals 14 residues. In germline, CDR1 is SGHAT, CDR2 FQNNGV. CDR3 DNA sequence: TGTGCCAGCAGTCATACACAGGGTTGGAACACCATATATTTT. Protein: CASSHTQGWNTIYF.

The genes are TRBV6-5 and TRBJ2-5, with D unclear. The V and J ends lost 6 bases and 1 base respectively, with 9 bases between them. The CDR3 length is 13 residues. Germline loops: CDR1 MNHEY, CDR2 SVGAGI. Written as DNA, the CDR3 is TGTGCCAGCAGATTCAGTGTCCAAGAGACCCAGTACTTC. It yields the protein CASRFSVQETQYF.

The genes are TRBV4-1 and TRBJ1-6; D gene ambiguous. The CDR3 is made up of 13 amino acids. Germline loops: CDR1 MGHRA, CDR2 YSYEKL. V was cut by 8 bases and J by 13 bases, with 18 bases left in between. CDR3 DNA sequence: TGCGCCAGCGGACTTTCGGTAAATGCGCCCCTCCACTTT. The encoded protein is CASGLSVNAPLHF.

This chain uses TRBV28 with TRBJ2-2; TRBD1 agrees at 9 bases. CDR1 MDHEN and CDR2 SYDVKM come from the germline V gene. The CDR3 extends over 16 amino acids. J lost 5 bases, V lost 5 bases, and 9 bases had no gene match. CDR3 residues: CASSLGTGWGTGELFF. The CDR3 nucleotides are TGTGCCAGCAGTCTTGGGACAGGGTGGGGAACCGGGGAGCTGTTTTTT. The full variable domain, its missing parts supplied by reference TRBV28 and TRBJ2-2, is DVKVTQSSRYLVKRTGEKVFLECVQDMDHENMFWYRQDPGLGLRLIYFSYDVKMKEKGDIPEGYSVSREKKERFSLILESASTNQTSMYLCASSLGTGWGTGELFFGEGSRLTVL.

The chain is built from TRBV5-1 and TRBJ1-1; D unresolved. V shed 4 bases and J shed 2 bases, with 12 bases lying between them. The CDR3 is 14 amino acids. Per the germline V gene, CDR1 is SGHRS and CDR2 is YFSETQ. CDR3 protein: CASSTGQINTEAFF. In DNA, the CDR3 is TGCGCCAGCAGCACGGGTCAGATAAACACTGAAGCTTTCTTT.

The rearrangement joins TRBV4-1 to TRBJ1-3, with 8 positions matching TRBD1. Germline V gene lookup returns CDR1 MGHRA and CDR2 YSYEKL. J lost 1 base, V lost 6 bases, and 11 bases had no gene match. The CDR3 has 17 amino acids. In DNA form, the CDR3 reads TGCGCCAGCAGTAAACAGGGGGTTGATGGATCTGGAAACACCATATATTTT. Translation: CASSKQGVDGSGNTIYF.

This clone appeared a single time. The chain joins TRBV30 to TRBJ1-2; D not certain. Per the germline V gene, CDR1 is GTSNPN and CDR2 is SVGIG (reference sequence). The CDR3 has 12 amino acids. Trimming stripped 3 bases from V and 6 bases from J, with 11 bases between. The CDR3 nucleotides are TGTGCCTGGAGAACCGGTTACGATGGCTACACCTTC. Translation: CAWRTGYDGYTF.